The sequence of this T cell receptor (beta chain) was determined in a study of blood T cell repertoires in COVID-19. Study-level background: Samples came from the United States, Italy and Spain, spanning acute and convalescent COVID-19. PBMCs, B-cell-depleted T cells, or T cells provided the cDNA or gDNA that made up the material.

J lost 0 bases, V lost 4 bases, and 9 bases had no gene match. The CDR3 has 16 amino acids. The germline V gene has CDR1 SGHRS and CDR2 YFSETQ. Methods used by the authors: Estimation of nucleated cell counts relied on the amplification of reference gene primers. Repertoires were generated with immunoSEQ multiplex PCR, while TCRdb's copy carries only in-frame clones and drops some. D and trimming come from the DNA, and the V and J calls and clone size come from that table. The profile shows around 97,000 clones, over 85% of them singletons. This chain uses TRBV5-1 with TRBJ2-5, with 7 bases identical to TRBD2. Sequencing was done on a sample of peripheral blood. The source is a woman older than 75 in a cohort sampled during active COVID-19. The DNA of the CDR3 is TGCGCCAGCAGCCCCCTGGGAGCGGGGAACCAAGAGACCCAGTACTTC. This translates into CASSPLGAGNQETQYF.